Following are 25 T cell receptor beta chains from one sample sequenced in a study of cytomegalovirus exposure and HLA in healthy donors. Researchers ran the PCR with 60 Vbeta and 13 Jbeta primers. The protocol was immunoSEQ multiplex PCR, while the TCRdb copy is restricted to in-frame clones and leaves out a portion. The sample contains about 120,000 clones, 70% to 80% of which appear only once. Source material: PBMCs. The receptors stem from a human donor in good health.

This chain links TRBV6-6 with TRBJ2-3; D gene ambiguous. Deletions cut 3 bases from V and 4 bases from J, with 5 bases between. The CDR3 runs to 12 residues. CDR1 and CDR2 from the germline V gene are MNHNY and SVGAGI (reference sequence). Here the CDR3 reads CASSYGPDTQYF. For the CDR3, the DNA is TGTGCCAGCAGTTATGGGCCAGATACGCAGTATTTT.

The chain combines TRBV25-1 with TRBJ1-3; D gene unclear. The CDR3 has 14 amino acids. Germline CDR1 MGHDK, CDR2 SYGVNS. V lost 4 bases, J lost 2 bases, and 9 bases lay in between. CDR3 residues: CASSVSGTGNTIYF. In nucleotides, the CDR3 is TGTGCCAGCAGTGTGTCGGGGACTGGAAACACCATATATTTT.

Only one count was recorded for this clone. The J gene is TRBJ1-2, the V gene TRBV30; D not resolved. V was clipped by 1 base and J by 4 bases, with 10 bases between them. CDR1 and CDR2 (germline): GTSNPN, SVGIG (reference sequence). The CDR3 has 13 amino acids. CDR3 in amino acids: CAWSARPFYGYTF. The CDR3, as DNA: TGTGCCTGGAGTGCGAGGCCCTTCTATGGCTACACCTTC.

This clone came up once. The chain employs TRBV6-5 and TRBJ1-6, with D possibly matching TRBD1 (5 bases). This CDR3 is 13 amino acids long. V gave up 6 bases and J gave up 8 bases, with 11 bases separating them. Germline values: CDR1 MNHEY, CDR2 SVGAGI. The CDR3 region is CASRKTGDSPLHF. The CDR3 coding sequence is TGTGCCAGCAGAAAAACGGGGGATTCACCCCTCCACTTT.

This clone has more than one count but fewer than ten. The chain uses TRBV7-8 and TRBJ1-4, with unresolved D. Germline loops: CDR1 SGHVS, CDR2 FQNEAQ. The length of the CDR3 is 14 residues. Trimming took off 1 base at V and 4 bases at J, with 7 bases between the two ends. CDR3 in amino acids: CASSLGRLNEKLFF. The CDR3 DNA is TGTGCCAGCAGCTTAGGCAGGCTTAATGAAAAACTGTTTTTT.

The chain uses TRBV19 and TRBJ2-7; TRBD1 agrees at 7 bases. This CDR3 has 14 amino acids. Germline V CDR1 and CDR2: LNHDA, SQIVND (reference sequence). The ends lost 6 bases at V and 2 bases at J; junction bases unmatched: 7. This CDR3 reads CASRPTGLAYEQYF. The CDR3 nucleotides read TGTGCCAGTAGGCCGACAGGGCTGGCCTACGAGCAGTACTTC.

The rearrangement joins TRBV23-1 to TRBJ1-1, with 8 bases identical to TRBD1. TRBV23-1 is an ORF; its function is uncertain. V was pared by 8 bases and J by 3 bases, with 11 bases of the junction left unmatched. The CDR3 extends over 15 amino acids. Written as DNA, the CDR3 is TGCGCCAGCGTCCACGAACAGGGGGATGACACTGAAGCTTTCTTT. Amino acids: CASVHEQGDDTEAFF.

The chain couples TRBV19 to TRBJ2-7; 9 nucleotides match TRBD1. The CDR3 is made up of 14 amino acids. J gave up 1 base and V 6 bases, and 4 bases lay outside the gene matches. The germline gives CDR1 LNHDA, CDR2 SQIVND (reference sequence). The CDR3 loop is CASRDRGESYEQYF. The DNA of the CDR3 is TGTGCCAGTAGGGACAGGGGAGAGTCCTACGAGCAGTACTTC. Drawing the rest from reference TRBV19 and TRBJ2-7, the complete variable domain is DGGITQSPKYLFRKEGQNVTLSCEQNLNHDAMYWYRQDPGQGLRLIYYSQIVNDFQKGDIAEGYSVSREKKESFPLTVTSAQKNPTAFYLCASRDRGESYEQYFGPGTRLTVT.

CDR3 residues: CASSGTGRETQYF. As DNA, the CDR3 is TGTGCCAGCAGTGGGACAGGGAGAGAGACCCAGTACTTC. This chain connects TRBV7-3 to TRBJ2-5; 9 nucleotides match TRBD1. The CDR3 is 13 residues long. With 6 bases clipped from V and 4 bases from J, the junction kept 3 bases outside the gene matches. Germline V gene lookup returns CDR1 SGHTA and CDR2 FQGTGA. The full variable domain, with the rest looked up from reference TRBV7-3 and TRBJ2-5, is GAGVSQTPSNKVTEKGKYVELRCDPISGHTALYWYRQSLGQGPEFLIYFQGTGAADDSGLPNDRFFAVRPEGSVSTLKIQRTERGDSAVYLCASSGTGRETQYFGPGTRLLVL.

J is TRBJ2-5 and V is TRBV6-6; D is possibly TRBD1 (6 bases). TRBJ2-7 explains the end of the DNA better; the J call may be wrong. The CDR3 contains 16 residues. Per the germline V gene, CDR1 is MNHNY and CDR2 is SVGAGI (reference sequence). CDR3 sequence reads: CASRPHQGRSSYEQYF. CDR3 nucleotides: TGTGCCAGCAGACCTCACCAGGGGCGGTCCTCCTACGAGCAGTACTTC.

This chain links TRBV28 with TRBJ1-5; D remains ambiguous. Germline assignment: CDR1 MDHEN and CDR2 SYDVKM. The CDR3 has 16 residues. The V end lost 5 bases, the J end lost 5 bases, and 19 bases lay between the germline ends. The CDR3 region has the DNA TGTGCCAGCAGTCCTTTTTTCAGCGAACCCCATCAGCCCCAGCATTTT. Its protein is CASSPFFSEPHQPQHF.

The chain links TRBV19 to TRBJ2-2; D is unclear. Trimming removed 10 bases at V and 4 bases at J, with 13 bases between. This CDR3 has 13 amino acids. Germline V lookup: CDR1 LNHDA, CDR2 SQIVND (reference sequence). The CDR3 DNA reads TGTGCCACCCAGACTCGATTCACCGGGGAGCTGTTTTTT. Amino acid sequence: CATQTRFTGELFF.

The V and J genes are TRBV5-1 and TRBJ2-1; D perhaps matches TRBD2 (7 bases). CDR1 SGHRS and CDR2 YFSETQ come from the germline V gene. This CDR3 contains 16 residues. V dropped 0 bases and J dropped 0 bases, with 10 bases sitting between them. CDR3 coding DNA: TGCGCCAGCAGCTTGGGAGGGGGGGGCTCCTACAATGAGCAGTTCTTC. Amino acid sequence: CASSLGGGGSYNEQFF.

The gene calls are TRBV27 and TRBJ1-1; 9 positions match TRBD1. This CDR3 has 17 amino acids. Germline V lookup: CDR1 MNHEY, CDR2 SMNVEV (reference sequence). V was clipped by 5 bases and J by 0 bases; unmatched bases: 10. The CDR3 loop reads CASSGDREKGLNTEAFF. The CDR3 coding sequence is TGTGCCAGCAGTGGGGACAGGGAGAAGGGCTTGAACACTGAAGCTTTCTTT.

The genes are TRBV29-1 and TRBJ2-5; TRBD1 matches 7 bases. The DNA end favors TRBJ2-7, so the J call may be wrong. Germline V gives CDR1 SQVTM, CDR2 ANQGSEA. The CDR3 has 12 amino acids. CDR3 nucleotide sequence: TGCAGCGTTGGGACAGGTTCCTACGAGCAGTACTTC. It specifies CSVGTGSYEQYF.

The chain uses TRBV7-2 and TRBJ2-1, with a tentative D call TRBD1 (5 bases). Germline V gene sequence: CDR1 SGHTA, CDR2 FQGNSA. V was cut by 7 bases and J by 10 bases, with 17 bases left in between. The length of the CDR3 is 13 residues. CDR3 coding DNA: TGTGCCAGCACCTTCGGCAGGGCTTCGGAGCAGTTCTTC. Its protein product is CASTFGRASEQFF. The whole variable domain, filled in from reference TRBV7-2 and TRBJ2-1, reads GAGVSQSPSNKVTEKGKDVELRCDPISGHTALYWYRQSLGQGLEFLIYFQGNSAPDKSGLPSDRFSAERTGGSVSTLTIQRTQQEDSAVYLCASTFGRASEQFFGPGTRLTVL.

The V gene is TRBV15, the J gene TRBJ2-2, with 8 bases that match TRBD2. With 9 bases clipped from V and 5 bases from J, the junction kept 8 bases outside the gene matches. The germline CDR1 and CDR2 sequences are LNHNV and YYDKDF (reference sequence). The CDR3 is 14 amino acids. The CDR3 DNA reads as TGTGCCACAGGGGCGGGGGGATCGACCGGGGAGCTGTTTTTT. It yields the protein CATGAGGSTGELFF.

This clone appeared a few times. DNA of the CDR3: TGTGCCAGCAGCTCGTCCCTTAGCGGAAGCACAGATACGCAGTATTTT. Protein sequence: CASSSSLSGSTDTQYF. The V call is TRBV2, the J call TRBJ2-3; TRBD2 might be the D (6 bases). This CDR3 has 16 amino acids. With 6 bases removed from V and 0 bases from J, the gap between germline ends came to 16 bases. The germline CDR1 and CDR2 sequences are SNHLY and FYNNEI.

V gene TRBV6-4 combines with J gene TRBJ2-1; TRBD2 matches 7 bases. Germline assignment: CDR1 MRHNA and CDR2 SNTAGT. The V gene end was trimmed by 0 bases and the J gene end by 2 bases; junction bases not matched to a gene: 4. The CDR3 runs to 16 residues. The CDR3 DNA follows: TGTGCCAGCAGTGACTCGGCTAGCGGCACCTACAATGAGCAGTTCTTC. It is translated as CASSDSASGTYNEQFF.

V gene TRBV27 combines with J gene TRBJ2-2; 10 bases line up with TRBD2. CDR3 length: 15 residues. V was pared by 4 bases and J by 4 bases, with 3 bases of the junction left unmatched. Germline V gene data show CDR1 as MNHEY and CDR2 as SMNVEV (reference sequence). In DNA, the CDR3 is TGTGCCAGCAGTTCGAGACTAGCGGGCACCGGGGAGCTGTTTTTT. It yields the protein CASSSRLAGTGELFF.

The genes are TRBV27 and TRBJ2-7; 12 bases fit TRBD2. Unmatched junction bases numbered 11, after V lost 3 bases and J lost 5 bases. The CDR3 has 17 amino acids. Germline CDR1 and CDR2: MNHEY and SMNVEV (reference sequence). The CDR3 DNA sequence: TGTGCCAGCAGTTTCCGTCTAGCGGGAGGGTTTGGCCACGAGCAGTACTTC. It codes for CASSFRLAGGFGHEQYF.

The chain combines TRBV5-1 with TRBJ2-5; 7 nucleotides line up with TRBD1. This CDR3 region has 14 residues. The V gene's germline CDR1 is SGHRS and CDR2 YFSETQ. V shed 2 bases and J 3 bases; nucleotides not matched to a gene: 4. Written as DNA, the CDR3 is TGCGCCAGCAGCTTCGGGACAGTTAAAGAGACCCAGTACTTC. It translates to CASSFGTVKETQYF.

The chain carries TRBV30 and TRBJ2-5, with TRBD2 identical over 7 bases. CDR3 size: 16 residues. V dropped 0 bases and J dropped 0; count of bases not matched to a gene: 7. The germline CDR1 and CDR2 sequences are GTSNPN and SVGIG (reference sequence). In DNA form, the CDR3 reads TGTGCCTGGAGTGTTGCCGGACTAGGCTACCAAGAGACCCAGTACTTC. Translated, it gives CAWSVAGLGYQETQYF.

This clone was recorded only once. Written as DNA, the CDR3 is TGTGCCAGCAGCCGGGACAGGGGCACAGATACGCAGTATTTT. As protein: CASSRDRGTDTQYF. The chain carries TRBV2 and TRBJ2-3; 9 positions match TRBD1. The CDR3 is 14 residues long. The V gene end was trimmed by 6 bases and the J gene end by 1 base; junction bases not matched to a gene: 2. Germline lookup yields CDR1 SNHLY and CDR2 FYNNEI.

The table lists this clone with a few counts. The chain joins TRBV2 to TRBJ1-1; D possibly corresponds to TRBD1 (6 bases). Germline CDR1 reads SNHLY; CDR2 reads FYNNEI. This CDR3 is built from 15 residues. V was clipped by 5 bases and J by 0 bases, with 13 bases between them. The CDR3 nucleotides read TGTGCCAGCAGTCCGGGACACCTAATGAACACTGAAGCTTTCTTT. It codes for CASSPGHLMNTEAFF.